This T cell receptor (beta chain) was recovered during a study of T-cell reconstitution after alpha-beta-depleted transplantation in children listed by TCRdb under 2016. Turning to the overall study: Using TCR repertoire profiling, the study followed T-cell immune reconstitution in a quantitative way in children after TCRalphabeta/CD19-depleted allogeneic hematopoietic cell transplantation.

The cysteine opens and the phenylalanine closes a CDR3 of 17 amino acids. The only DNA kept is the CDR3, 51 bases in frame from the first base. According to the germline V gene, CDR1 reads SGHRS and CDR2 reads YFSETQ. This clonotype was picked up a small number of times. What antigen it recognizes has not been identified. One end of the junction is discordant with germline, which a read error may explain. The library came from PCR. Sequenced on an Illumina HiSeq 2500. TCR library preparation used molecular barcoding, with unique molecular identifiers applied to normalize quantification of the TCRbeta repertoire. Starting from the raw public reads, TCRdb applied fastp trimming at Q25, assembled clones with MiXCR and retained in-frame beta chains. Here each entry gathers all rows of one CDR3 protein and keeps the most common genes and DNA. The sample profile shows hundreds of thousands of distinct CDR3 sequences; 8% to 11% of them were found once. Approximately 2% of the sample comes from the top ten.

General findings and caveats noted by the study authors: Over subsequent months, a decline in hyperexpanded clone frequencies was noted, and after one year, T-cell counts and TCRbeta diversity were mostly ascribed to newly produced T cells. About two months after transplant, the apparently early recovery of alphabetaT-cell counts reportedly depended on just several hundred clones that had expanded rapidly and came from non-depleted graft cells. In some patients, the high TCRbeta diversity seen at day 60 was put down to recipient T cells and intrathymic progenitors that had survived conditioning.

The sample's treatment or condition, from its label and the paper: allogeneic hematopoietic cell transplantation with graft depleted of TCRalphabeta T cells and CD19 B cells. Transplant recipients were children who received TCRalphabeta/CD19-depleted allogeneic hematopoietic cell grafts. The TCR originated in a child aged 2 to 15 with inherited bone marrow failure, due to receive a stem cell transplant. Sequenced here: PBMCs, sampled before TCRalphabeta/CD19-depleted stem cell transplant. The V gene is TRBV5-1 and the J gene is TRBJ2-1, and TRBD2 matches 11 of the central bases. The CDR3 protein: CASTLRLAGGGYNEQFF. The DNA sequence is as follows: TGCGCCAGCACCTTGAGGCTAGCGGGAGGAGGATACAATGAGCAGTTCTTC.